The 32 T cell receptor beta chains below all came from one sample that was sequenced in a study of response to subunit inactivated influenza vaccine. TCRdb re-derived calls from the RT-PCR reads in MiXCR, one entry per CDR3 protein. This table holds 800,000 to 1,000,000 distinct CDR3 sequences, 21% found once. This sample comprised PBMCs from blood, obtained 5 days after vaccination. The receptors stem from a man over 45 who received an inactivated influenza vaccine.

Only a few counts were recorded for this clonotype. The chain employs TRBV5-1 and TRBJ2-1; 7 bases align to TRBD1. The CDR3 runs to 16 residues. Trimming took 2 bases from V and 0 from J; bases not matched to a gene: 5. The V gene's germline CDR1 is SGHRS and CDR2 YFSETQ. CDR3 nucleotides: TGCGCCAGCAGCTTAAGGGGGCTAAGCTCCTACAATGAGCAGTTCTTC. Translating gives CASSLRGLSSYNEQFF. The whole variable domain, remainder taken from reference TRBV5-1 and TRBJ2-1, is KAGVTQTPRYLIKTRGQQVTLSCSPISGHRSVSWYQQTPGQGLQFLFEYFSETQRNKGNFPGRFSGRQFSNSRSEMNVSTLELGDSALYLCASSLRGLSSYNEQFFGPGTRLTVL.

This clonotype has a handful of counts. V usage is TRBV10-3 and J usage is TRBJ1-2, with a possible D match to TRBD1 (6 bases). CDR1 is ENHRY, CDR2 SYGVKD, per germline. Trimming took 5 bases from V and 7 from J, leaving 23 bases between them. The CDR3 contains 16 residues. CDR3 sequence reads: CAISNLQGTRDGGYTF. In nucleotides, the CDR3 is TGTGCCATCAGTAACCTACAGGGAACTAGGGACGGTGGCTACACCTTC.

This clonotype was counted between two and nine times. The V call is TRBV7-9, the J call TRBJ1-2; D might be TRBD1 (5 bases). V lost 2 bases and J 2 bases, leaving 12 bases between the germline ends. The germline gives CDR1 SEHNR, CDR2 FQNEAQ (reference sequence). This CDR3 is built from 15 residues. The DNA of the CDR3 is TGTGCCAGCAGCTTATCCGCTCGACAGAACTATGGCTACACCTTC. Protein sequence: CASSLSARQNYGYTF.

The CDR3 region has the DNA TGTGCCAGCAGCGCCGGACTCGACAATGAGCAGTTCTTC. Translated, it gives CASSAGLDNEQFF. This chain connects TRBV5-6 to TRBJ2-1, with D possibly matching TRBD2 (5 bases). There are 13 residues in the CDR3. V shed 4 bases and J shed 5 bases, with 10 bases lying between them. From germline, CDR1 is SGHDT and CDR2 YYEEEE.

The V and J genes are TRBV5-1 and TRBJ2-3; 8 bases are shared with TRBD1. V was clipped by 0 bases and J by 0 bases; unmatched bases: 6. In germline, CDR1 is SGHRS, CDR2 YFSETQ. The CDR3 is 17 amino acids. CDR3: CASSLGPTGASTDTQYF. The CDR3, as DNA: TGCGCCAGCAGCTTGGGCCCGACAGGGGCCAGCACAGATACGCAGTATTTT.

The CDR3 coding sequence is TGTGCCAGCAGCCAAGGGCAGGGGGATGAAAAACTGTTTTTT. Its protein is CASSQGQGDEKLFF. The chain has TRBV4-2 and TRBJ1-4; TRBD1 agrees at 7 bases. J was trimmed by 6 bases and V by 1 base; bases with no gene match: 2. Germline CDR1 is LGHNA and CDR2 is YNFKEQ. The CDR3 has 14 amino acids.

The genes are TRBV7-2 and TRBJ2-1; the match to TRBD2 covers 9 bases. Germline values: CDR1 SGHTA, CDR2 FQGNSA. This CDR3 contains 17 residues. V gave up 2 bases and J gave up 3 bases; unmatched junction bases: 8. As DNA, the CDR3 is TGTGCCAGCAGCTTATCGATAGCGGGAGTTTACTACAATGAGCAGTTCTTC. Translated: CASSLSIAGVYYNEQFF.

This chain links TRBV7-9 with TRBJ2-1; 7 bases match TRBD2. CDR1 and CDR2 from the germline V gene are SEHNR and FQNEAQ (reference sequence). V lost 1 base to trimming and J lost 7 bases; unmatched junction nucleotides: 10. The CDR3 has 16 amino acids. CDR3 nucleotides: TGTGCCAGCAGCTTAGGGGGTGGCGGGAGTTCGAATGAGCAGTTCTTC. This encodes CASSLGGGGSSNEQFF. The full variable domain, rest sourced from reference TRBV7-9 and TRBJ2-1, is DTGVSQNPRHKITKRGQNVTFRCDPISEHNRLYWYRQTLGQGPEFLTYFQNEAQLEKSRLLSDRFSAERPKGSFSTLEIQRTEQGDSAMYLCASSLGGGGSSNEQFFGPGTRLTVL.

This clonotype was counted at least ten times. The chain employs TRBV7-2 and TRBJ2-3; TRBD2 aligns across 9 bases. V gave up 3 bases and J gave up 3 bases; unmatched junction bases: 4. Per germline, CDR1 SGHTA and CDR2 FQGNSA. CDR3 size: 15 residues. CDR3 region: CASSFSLAGTDTQYF. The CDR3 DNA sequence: TGTGCCAGCAGCTTTTCGCTAGCGGGGACAGATACGCAGTATTTT.

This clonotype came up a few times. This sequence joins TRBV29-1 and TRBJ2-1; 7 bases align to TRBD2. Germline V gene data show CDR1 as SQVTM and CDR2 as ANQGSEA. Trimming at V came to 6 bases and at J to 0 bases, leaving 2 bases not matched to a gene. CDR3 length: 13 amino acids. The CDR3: CSVAGSSYNEQFF. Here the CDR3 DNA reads TGCAGCGTAGCGGGAAGCTCCTACAATGAGCAGTTCTTC.

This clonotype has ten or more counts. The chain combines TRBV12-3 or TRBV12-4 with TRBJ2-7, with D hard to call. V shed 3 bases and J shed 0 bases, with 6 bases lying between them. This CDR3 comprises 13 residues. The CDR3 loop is CASSFGTSYEQYF. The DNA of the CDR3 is TGTGCCAGCAGTTTCGGCACCTCCTACGAGCAGTACTTC.

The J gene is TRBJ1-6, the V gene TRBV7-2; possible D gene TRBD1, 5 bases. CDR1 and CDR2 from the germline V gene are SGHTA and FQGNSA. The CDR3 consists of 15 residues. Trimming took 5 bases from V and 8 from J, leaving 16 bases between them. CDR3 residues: CASSGGVRFDSPLHF. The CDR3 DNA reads TGTGCCAGCAGCGGGGGGGTCAGGTTCGATTCACCCCTCCACTTT.

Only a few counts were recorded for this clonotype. CDR3 sequence (DNA): TGTGCCTGGAGTGGGGGACATTACACCGGGGAGCTGTTTTTT. It encodes CAWSGGHYTGELFF. The rearrangement links TRBV30 to TRBJ2-2; D might be TRBD1 (6 bases). The germline V and J ends were trimmed by 1 base and 3 bases, with 9 bases remaining between them. Germline values: CDR1 GTSNPN, CDR2 SVGIG (reference sequence). The CDR3 is 14 amino acids.

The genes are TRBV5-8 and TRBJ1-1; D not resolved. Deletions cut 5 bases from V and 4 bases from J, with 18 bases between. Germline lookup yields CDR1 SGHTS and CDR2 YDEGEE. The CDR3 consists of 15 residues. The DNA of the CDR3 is TGTGCCAGCAGTTTGAGGACCCGGCAGAGCACTGAAGCTTTCTTT. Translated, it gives CASSLRTRQSTEAFF. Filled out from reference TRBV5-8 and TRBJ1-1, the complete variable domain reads EAGVTQSPTHLIKTRGQQATLRCSPISGHTSVYWYQQALGLGLQFLLWYDEGEERNRGNFPPRFSGRQFPNYSSELNVNALELEDSALYLCASSLRTRQSTEAFFGQGTRLTVV.

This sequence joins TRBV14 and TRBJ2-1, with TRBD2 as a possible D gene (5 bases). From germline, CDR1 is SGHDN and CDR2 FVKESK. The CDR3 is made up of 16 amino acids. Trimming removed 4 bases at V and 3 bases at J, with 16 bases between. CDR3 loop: CASSLSGSLRYNEQFF. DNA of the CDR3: TGTGCCAGCAGCCTAAGCGGCAGTTTACGCTACAATGAGCAGTTCTTC.

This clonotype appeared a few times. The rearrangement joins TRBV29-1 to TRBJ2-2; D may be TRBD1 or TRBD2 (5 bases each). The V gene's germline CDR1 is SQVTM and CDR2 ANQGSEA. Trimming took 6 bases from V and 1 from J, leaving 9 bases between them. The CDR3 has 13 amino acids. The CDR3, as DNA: TGCAGCGTCGGGGCCAGGAACACCGGGGAGCTGTTTTTT. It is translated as CSVGARNTGELFF.

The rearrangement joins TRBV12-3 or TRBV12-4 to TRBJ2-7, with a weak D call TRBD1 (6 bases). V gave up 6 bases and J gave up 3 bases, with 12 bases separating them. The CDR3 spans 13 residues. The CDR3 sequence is CASRRGQFYEQYF. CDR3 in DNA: TGTGCCAGCAGACGAGGACAGTTCTACGAGCAGTACTTC.

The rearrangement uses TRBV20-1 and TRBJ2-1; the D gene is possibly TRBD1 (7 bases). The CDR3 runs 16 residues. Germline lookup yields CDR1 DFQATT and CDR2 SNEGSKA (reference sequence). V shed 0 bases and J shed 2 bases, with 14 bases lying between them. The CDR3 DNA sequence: TGCAGTGCTAGAGATCTGGAGGGGGCGGCCTACAATGAGCAGTTCTTC. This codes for CSARDLEGAAYNEQFF.

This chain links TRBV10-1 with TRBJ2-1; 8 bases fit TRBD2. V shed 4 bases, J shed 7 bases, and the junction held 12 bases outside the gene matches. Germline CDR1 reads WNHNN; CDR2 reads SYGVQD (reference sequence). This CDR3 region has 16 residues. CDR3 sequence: CASSGPERGPGNEQFF. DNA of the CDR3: TGCGCCAGCAGTGGCCCCGAGCGGGGGCCGGGAAATGAGCAGTTCTTC.

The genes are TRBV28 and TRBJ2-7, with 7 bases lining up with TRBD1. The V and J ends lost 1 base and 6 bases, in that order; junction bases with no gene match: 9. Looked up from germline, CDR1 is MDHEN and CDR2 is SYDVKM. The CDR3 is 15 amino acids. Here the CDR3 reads CASSLYRQGRSEQYF. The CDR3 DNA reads TGTGCCAGCAGTTTATATCGACAGGGAAGAAGCGAGCAGTACTTC.

Here the CDR3 DNA reads TGCAGTGCTCCAAATTCCGGGACAGTTAATGAAAAACTGTTTTTT. Translated, it gives CSAPNSGTVNEKLFF. The J gene is TRBJ1-4, the V gene TRBV20-1; 7 bases fit TRBD1. The CDR3 is 15 residues long. Germline V gene lookup returns CDR1 DFQATT and CDR2 SNEGSKA (reference sequence). V shed 5 bases and J 4 bases; nucleotides not matched to a gene: 10.

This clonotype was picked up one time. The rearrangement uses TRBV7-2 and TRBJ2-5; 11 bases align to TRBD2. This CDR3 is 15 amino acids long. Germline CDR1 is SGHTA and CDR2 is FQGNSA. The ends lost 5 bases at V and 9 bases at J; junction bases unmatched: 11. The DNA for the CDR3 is TGTGCCAGCAGCCCCGGGACTAGCGGACTTGGGGCCCAGTACTTC. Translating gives CASSPGTSGLGAQYF.

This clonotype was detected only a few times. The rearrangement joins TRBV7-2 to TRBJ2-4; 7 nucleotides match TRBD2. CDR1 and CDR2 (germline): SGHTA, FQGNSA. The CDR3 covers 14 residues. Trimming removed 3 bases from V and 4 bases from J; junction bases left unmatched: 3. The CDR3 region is CASSLGGNKNIQYF. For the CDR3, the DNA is TGTGCCAGCAGCTTGGGGGGGAATAAAAACATTCAGTACTTC.

The CDR3 spells CSARDRSLDEQFF. CDR3 in DNA: TGCAGTGCTAGAGATCGGTCGCTGGATGAGCAGTTCTTC. The chain employs TRBV20-1 and TRBJ2-1; D is ambiguous. The CDR3 covers 13 residues. CDR1 and CDR2 (germline): DFQATT, SNEGSKA (reference sequence). Trimming shortened V by 0 bases and J by 8 bases, and 11 bases separated the two germline ends.

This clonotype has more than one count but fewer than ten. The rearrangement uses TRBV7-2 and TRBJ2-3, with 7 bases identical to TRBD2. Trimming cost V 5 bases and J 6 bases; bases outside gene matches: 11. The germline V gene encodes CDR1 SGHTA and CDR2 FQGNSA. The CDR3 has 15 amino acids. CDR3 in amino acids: CASSPRAGLGDTQYF. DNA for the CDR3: TGTGCCAGCAGCCCTCGAGCGGGGCTTGGGGATACGCAGTATTTT.

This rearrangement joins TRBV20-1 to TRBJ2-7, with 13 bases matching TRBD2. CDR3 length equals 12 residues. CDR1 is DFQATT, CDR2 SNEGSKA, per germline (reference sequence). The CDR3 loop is CSWTSGGYEQYF. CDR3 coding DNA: TGCAGCTGGACTAGCGGGGGCTACGAGCAGTACTTC.

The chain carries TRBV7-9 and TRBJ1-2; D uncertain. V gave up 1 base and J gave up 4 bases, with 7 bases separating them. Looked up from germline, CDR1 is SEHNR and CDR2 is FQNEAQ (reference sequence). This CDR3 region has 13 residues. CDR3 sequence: CASSLVQIYGYTF. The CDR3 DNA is TGTGCCAGCAGCTTAGTACAGATCTATGGCTACACCTTC.

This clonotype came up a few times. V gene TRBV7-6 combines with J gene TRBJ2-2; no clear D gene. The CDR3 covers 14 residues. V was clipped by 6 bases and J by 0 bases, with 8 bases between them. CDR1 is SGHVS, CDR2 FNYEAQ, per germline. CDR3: CASSQMANTGELFF. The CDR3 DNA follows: TGTGCCAGCAGTCAAATGGCGAACACCGGGGAGCTGTTTTTT.

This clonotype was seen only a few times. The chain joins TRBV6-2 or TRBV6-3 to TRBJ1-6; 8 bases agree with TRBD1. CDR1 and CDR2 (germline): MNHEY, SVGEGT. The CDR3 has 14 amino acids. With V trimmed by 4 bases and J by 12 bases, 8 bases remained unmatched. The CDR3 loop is CASSSGQGILPLHF. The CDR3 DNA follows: TGTGCCAGCAGTTCCGGACAGGGTATTTTACCCCTCCACTTT.

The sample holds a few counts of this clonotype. The CDR3 loop is CASSQAQGKPDTQYF. The CDR3 nucleotides are TGCGCCAGCAGCCAAGCACAGGGGAAGCCAGATACGCAGTATTTT. The chain uses TRBV4-1 and TRBJ2-3, with 7 bases fitting TRBD1. The CDR3 spans 15 residues. Unmatched junction bases numbered 5, after V lost 1 base and J lost 4 bases. Germline V gene sequence: CDR1 MGHRA, CDR2 YSYEKL.

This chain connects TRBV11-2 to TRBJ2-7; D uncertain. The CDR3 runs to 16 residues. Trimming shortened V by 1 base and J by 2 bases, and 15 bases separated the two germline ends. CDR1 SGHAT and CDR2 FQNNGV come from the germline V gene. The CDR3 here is CASSLAASLPAYEQYF. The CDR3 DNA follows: TGTGCCAGCAGCTTAGCGGCCTCCTTGCCGGCCTACGAGCAGTACTTC.

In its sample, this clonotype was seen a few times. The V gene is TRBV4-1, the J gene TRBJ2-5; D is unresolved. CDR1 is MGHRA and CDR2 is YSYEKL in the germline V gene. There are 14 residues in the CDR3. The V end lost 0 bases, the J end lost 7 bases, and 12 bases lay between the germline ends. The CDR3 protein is CASSQEVRAGTQYF. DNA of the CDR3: TGCGCCAGCAGCCAAGAGGTCCGGGCAGGGACCCAGTACTTC.